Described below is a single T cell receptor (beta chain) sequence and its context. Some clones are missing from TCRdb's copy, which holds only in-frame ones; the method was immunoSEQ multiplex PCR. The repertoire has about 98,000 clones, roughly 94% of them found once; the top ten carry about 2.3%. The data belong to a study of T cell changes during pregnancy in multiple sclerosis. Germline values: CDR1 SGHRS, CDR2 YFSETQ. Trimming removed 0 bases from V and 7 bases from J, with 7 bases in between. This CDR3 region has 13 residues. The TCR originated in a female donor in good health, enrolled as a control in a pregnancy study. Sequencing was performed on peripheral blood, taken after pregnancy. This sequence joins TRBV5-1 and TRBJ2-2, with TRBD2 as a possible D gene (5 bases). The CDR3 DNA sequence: TGCGCCAGCAGCTTGGTTGCGGGCGGGGAGCTGTTTTTT. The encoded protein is CASSLVAGGELFF.